The 14 T cell receptor beta chains reported below all come from one sample, sequenced in a study of blood T cell repertoires in COVID-19. Sequencing was performed with immunoSEQ multiplex PCR; in TCRdb, only in-frame clones are kept and a portion is missing. The sample holds roughly 400,000 clones, 70% to 90% seen once. The material sequenced was peripheral blood. The receptor set was obtained from a woman aged 60-75 years with COVID-19, enrolled during active disease.

The gene calls are TRBV16 and TRBJ1-1; possible D gene TRBD1, 6 bases. V lost 4 bases to trimming and J lost 8 bases, with 17 bases between them. The germline gives CDR1 KGHSY, CDR2 FQNENV. The CDR3 has 14 amino acids. CDR3 sequence (DNA): TGTGCCAGCAGCCGCCCCGGACAGCAGCTCGAAGCTTTCTTT. Translating gives CASSRPGQQLEAFF.

The CDR3 loop reads CAWDRDRASSYGYTF. The CDR3 nucleotides are TGTGCCTGGGACCGGGACAGGGCCTCGAGTTATGGCTACACCTTC. The chain combines TRBV30 with TRBJ1-2; 9 bases line up with TRBD1. The CDR3 runs to 15 residues. Germline CDR1 and CDR2: GTSNPN and SVGIG (reference sequence). The junction had 12 bases not matched to a gene; V was cut back by 5 bases and J by 5 bases. Full variable domain (missing parts from reference TRBV30 and TRBJ1-2): SQTIHQWPATLVQPVGSPLSLECTVEGTSNPNLYWYRQAAGRGLQLLFYSVGIGQISSEVPQNLSASRPQDRQFILSSKKLLLSDSGFYLCAWDRDRASSYGYTFGSGTRLTVV.

CDR3 sequence: CASRPQGNEKLFF. The CDR3 DNA sequence: TGCGCCAGCAGGCCCCAGGGAAATGAAAAACTGTTTTTT. This rearrangement joins TRBV5-1 to TRBJ1-4; possibly TRBD1 for D (5 bases). This CDR3 is 13 amino acids long. The ends were cut back, 5 bases at V and 5 bases at J, with 10 bases in the middle. Per the germline V gene, CDR1 is SGHRS and CDR2 is YFSETQ. The full variable domain, with the rest looked up from reference TRBV5-1 and TRBJ1-4, is KAGVTQTPRYLIKTRGQQVTLSCSPISGHRSVSWYQQTPGQGLQFLFEYFSETQRNKGNFPGRFSGRQFSNSRSEMNVSTLELGDSALYLCASRPQGNEKLFFGSGTQLSVL.

The rearrangement uses TRBV19 and TRBJ2-2; 14 bases fit TRBD2. V dropped 6 bases and J dropped 4; count of bases not matched to a gene: 7. CDR3 length equals 17 residues. Per the germline V gene, CDR1 is LNHDA and CDR2 is SQIVND (reference sequence). The CDR3 is CASSGLAGGPGTGELFF. In DNA form, the CDR3 reads TGTGCCAGTAGCGGACTAGCGGGGGGACCTGGCACCGGGGAGCTGTTTTTT.

The chain joins TRBV5-1 to TRBJ2-1; the D gene is possibly TRBD1 (6 bases). The CDR3 contains 16 residues. Germline V gene data show CDR1 as SGHRS and CDR2 as YFSETQ. V shed 0 bases and J shed 3 bases, with 13 bases lying between them. The CDR3 spells CASSLGLGQFYNEQFF. CDR3 coding DNA: TGCGCCAGCAGCTTGGGCTTAGGACAGTTCTACAATGAGCAGTTCTTC.

The chain links TRBV5-1 to TRBJ2-2, with D perhaps matching TRBD2 (5 bases). V gave up 0 bases and J gave up 1 base, with 10 bases separating them. The CDR3 is 16 residues long. Germline lookup yields CDR1 SGHRS and CDR2 YFSETQ. The CDR3 protein is CASSLGSGKNTGELFF. The CDR3 region has the DNA TGCGCCAGCAGCTTGGGTTCGGGAAAGAACACCGGGGAGCTGTTTTTT.

This clone was picked up a small number of times. The V and J genes are TRBV5-6 and TRBJ2-7; possibly TRBD2 for D (6 bases). Per germline, CDR1 SGHDT and CDR2 YYEEEE. The CDR3 runs to 15 residues. Trimming removed 3 bases from V and 5 bases from J, with 18 bases in between. The CDR3: CASSWNTGLLNEQYF. Written as DNA, the CDR3 is TGTGCCAGCAGCTGGAATACGGGACTGTTAAACGAGCAGTACTTC.

The V gene is TRBV18, the J gene TRBJ2-5; 7 nucleotides match TRBD2. The CDR3 spans 12 residues. Germline V gene lookup returns CDR1 KGHSH and CDR2 LQKENI. The V gene end was trimmed by 2 bases and the J gene end by 9 bases; junction bases not matched to a gene: 3. The CDR3 sequence is CASSPGGVAQYF. The DNA for the CDR3 is TGTGCCAGCTCACCAGGGGGGGTCGCCCAGTACTTC.

The chain carries TRBV6-5 and TRBJ1-4; no firm D call. The germline V gene encodes CDR1 MNHEY and CDR2 SVGAGI. The CDR3 covers 13 residues. Between the trimmed V and J ends, which lost 6 bases and 8 bases, there was a span of 13 bases. In DNA, the CDR3 is TGTGCCAGCAGGATCCCGGTACTCGAAAAACTGTTTTTT. Its translation: CASRIPVLEKLFF.

This sequence joins TRBV11-2 and TRBJ2-5; tentatively, D is TRBD2 (7 bases). In germline, CDR1 is SGHAT, CDR2 FQNNGV. CDR3 length: 14 residues. Trimming shortened V by 1 base and J by 11 bases, and 17 bases separated the two germline ends. The CDR3 DNA is TGTGCCAGCAGCTTAGTAAGGGCGGGGGCCCTTCAGTACTTC. Translating gives CASSLVRAGALQYF.

V gene TRBV14 combines with J gene TRBJ1-1; D gene unclear. From germline, CDR1 is SGHDN and CDR2 FVKESK. Between the trimmed V and J ends, which lost 1 base and 10 bases, there was a span of 13 bases. This CDR3 comprises 13 residues. The CDR3 reads CASSQGGFLGAFF. CDR3 nucleotides: TGTGCCAGCAGCCAAGGAGGATTTTTAGGAGCTTTCTTT.

This chain uses TRBV5-1 with TRBJ2-2, with 8 bases that match TRBD1. In germline, CDR1 is SGHRS, CDR2 YFSETQ. The CDR3 is 16 amino acids. Trimming at V came to 4 bases and at J to 1 base, leaving 6 bases not matched to a gene. CDR3 nucleotides: TGCGCCAGCAGCCCAAGGGGGACAGGGAACACCGGGGAGCTGTTTTTT. The encoded protein is CASSPRGTGNTGELFF.

This clone appeared once. The rearrangement uses TRBV18 and TRBJ1-1; possibly TRBD1 for D (6 bases). From germline, CDR1 is KGHSH and CDR2 LQKENI. The V and J ends lost 4 bases and 4 bases respectively, with 10 bases between them. CDR3 length: 13 amino acids. DNA of the CDR3: TGTGCCAGCTCACAGGGGGGGGTCACTGAAGCTTTCTTT. Its protein is CASSQGGVTEAFF.

The chain recombines TRBV6-4 with TRBJ1-2; no firm D call. Germline values: CDR1 MRHNA, CDR2 SNTAGT. V was cut by 4 bases and J by 4 bases, with 10 bases left in between. This CDR3 contains 13 residues. CDR3: CASSGPGGYGYTF. The CDR3 bases are TGTGCCAGCAGTGGCCCCGGCGGCTATGGCTACACCTTC.